Listed here is a single TCR beta chain. The CDR3 loop spans 13 amino acids. Germline CDR1 and CDR2: MNHEY and SVGAGI. J gave up 2 bases and V 5 bases, and 1 base lay outside the gene matches. The repertoire was sequenced with immunoSEQ multiplex PCR; TCRdb's copy has only in-frame clones and lacks some. The sample yields around 100,000 clones, 80% to 90% seen once. This specimen belongs to a study of T cell clones after liver transplantation. About the research overall: As an antigen-independent comparator, third-party-reactive TCRbeta sequences came from pre-transplant mixed lymphocyte reactions.

V usage is TRBV6-5 and J usage is TRBJ1-2; 8 nucleotides agree with TRBD1. The TCR originated in a human patient who received a liver transplant. Some T cells may have come from the graft donor. Sequencing used CD4+ T cells from blood, obtained approximately 4 years after liver transplant. CDR3 region: CASSAGGNYGYTF. The DNA of the CDR3 is TGTGCCAGCAGTGCAGGGGGCAACTATGGCTACACCTTC.